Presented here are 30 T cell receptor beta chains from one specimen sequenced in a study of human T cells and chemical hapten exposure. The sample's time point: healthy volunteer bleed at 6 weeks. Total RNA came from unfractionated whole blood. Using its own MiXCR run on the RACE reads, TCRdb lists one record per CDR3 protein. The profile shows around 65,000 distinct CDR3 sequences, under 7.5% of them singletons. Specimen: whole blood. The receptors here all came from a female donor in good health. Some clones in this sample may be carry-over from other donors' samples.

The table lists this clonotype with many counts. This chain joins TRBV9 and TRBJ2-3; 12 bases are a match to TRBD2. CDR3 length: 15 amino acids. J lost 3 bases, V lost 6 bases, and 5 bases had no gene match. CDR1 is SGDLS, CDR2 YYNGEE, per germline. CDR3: CASKKTSGGTDTQYF. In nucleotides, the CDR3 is TGTGCCAGCAAGAAGACTAGCGGGGGAACAGATACGCAGTATTTT.

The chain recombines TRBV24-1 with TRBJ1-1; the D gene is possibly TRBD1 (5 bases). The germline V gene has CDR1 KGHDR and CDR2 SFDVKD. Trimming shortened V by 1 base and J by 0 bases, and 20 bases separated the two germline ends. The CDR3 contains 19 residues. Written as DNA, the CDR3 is TGTGCCACCAGTGATTTAATGCGGGGGGAAGAAAGACTGAACACTGAAGCTTTCTTT. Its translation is CATSDLMRGEERLNTEAFF.

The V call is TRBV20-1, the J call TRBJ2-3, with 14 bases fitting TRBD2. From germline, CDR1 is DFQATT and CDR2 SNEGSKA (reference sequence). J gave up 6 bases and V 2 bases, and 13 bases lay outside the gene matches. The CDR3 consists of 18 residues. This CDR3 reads CSARPNPGLAGAGDTQYF. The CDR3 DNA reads TGCAGTGCTAGACCTAATCCGGGACTAGCGGGAGCGGGTGATACGCAGTATTTT.

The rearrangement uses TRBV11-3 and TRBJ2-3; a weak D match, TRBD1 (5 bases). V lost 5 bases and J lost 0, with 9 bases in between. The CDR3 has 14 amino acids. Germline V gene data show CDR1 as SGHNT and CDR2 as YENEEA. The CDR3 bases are TGTGCCAGCAGCCCCGGACAAAGCACAGATACGCAGTATTTT. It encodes CASSPGQSTDTQYF.

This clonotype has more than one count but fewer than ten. The chain's CDR3 is CASSLRDRDATEAFF. The CDR3 DNA reads TGTGCCAGCAGCTTACGGGACAGGGATGCCACTGAAGCTTTCTTT. The V call is TRBV7-8, the J call TRBJ1-1; 9 bases fit TRBD1. In germline, CDR1 is SGHVS, CDR2 FQNEAQ. The CDR3 length is 15 residues. J lost 4 bases, V lost 2 bases, and 5 bases had no gene match.

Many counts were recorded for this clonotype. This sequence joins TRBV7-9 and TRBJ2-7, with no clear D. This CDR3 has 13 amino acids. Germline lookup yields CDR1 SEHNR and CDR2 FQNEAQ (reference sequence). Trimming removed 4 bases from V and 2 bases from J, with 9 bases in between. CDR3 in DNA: TGTGCCAGCAGCTGGCCAGGCGCCTACGAGCAGTACTTC. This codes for CASSWPGAYEQYF.

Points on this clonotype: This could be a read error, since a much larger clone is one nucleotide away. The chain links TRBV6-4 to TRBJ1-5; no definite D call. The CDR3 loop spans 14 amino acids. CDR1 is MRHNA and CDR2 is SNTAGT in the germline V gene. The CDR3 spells CANSEGYSNQPQHF. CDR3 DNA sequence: TGTGCCAACAGTGAGGGATATAGCAATCAGCCCCAGCATTTT.

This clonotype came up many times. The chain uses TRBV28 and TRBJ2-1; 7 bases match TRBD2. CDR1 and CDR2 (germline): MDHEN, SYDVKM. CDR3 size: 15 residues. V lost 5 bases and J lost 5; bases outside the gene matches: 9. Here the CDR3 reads CASSTWELANNEQFF. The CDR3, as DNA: TGTGCCAGCAGTACCTGGGAACTAGCGAACAATGAGCAGTTCTTC.

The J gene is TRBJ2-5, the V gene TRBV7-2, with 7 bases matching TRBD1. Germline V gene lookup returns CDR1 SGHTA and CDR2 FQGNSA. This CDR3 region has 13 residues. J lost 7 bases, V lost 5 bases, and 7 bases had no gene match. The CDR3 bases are TGTGCCAGCAGCCCGGGGACAGTTAGGACCCAGTACTTC. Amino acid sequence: CASSPGTVRTQYF.

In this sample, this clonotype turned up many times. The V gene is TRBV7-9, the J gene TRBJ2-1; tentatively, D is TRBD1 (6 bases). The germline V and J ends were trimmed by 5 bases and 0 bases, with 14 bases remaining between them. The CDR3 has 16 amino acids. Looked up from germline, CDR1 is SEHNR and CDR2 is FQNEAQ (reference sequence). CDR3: CASSATDSSSYNEQFF. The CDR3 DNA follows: TGTGCCAGCAGCGCGACGGACAGCAGCTCCTACAATGAGCAGTTCTTC.

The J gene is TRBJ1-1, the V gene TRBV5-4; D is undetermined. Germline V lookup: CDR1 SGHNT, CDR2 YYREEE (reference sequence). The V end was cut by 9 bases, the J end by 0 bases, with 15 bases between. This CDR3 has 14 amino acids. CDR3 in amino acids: CATTLGGMNTEAFF. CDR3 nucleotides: TGTGCCACCACGCTGGGAGGAATGAACACTGAAGCTTTCTTT.

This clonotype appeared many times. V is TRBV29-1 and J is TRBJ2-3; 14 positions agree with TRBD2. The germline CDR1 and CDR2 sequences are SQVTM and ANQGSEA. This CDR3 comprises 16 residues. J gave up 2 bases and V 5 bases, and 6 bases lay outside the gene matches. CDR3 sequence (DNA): TGCAGCGTTAACACGGGACTAGCGGGAGTCACAGATACGCAGTATTTT. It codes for CSVNTGLAGVTDTQYF.

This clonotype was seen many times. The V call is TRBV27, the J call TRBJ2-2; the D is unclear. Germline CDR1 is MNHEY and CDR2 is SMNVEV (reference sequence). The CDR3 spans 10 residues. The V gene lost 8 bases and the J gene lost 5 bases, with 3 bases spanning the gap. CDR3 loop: CASGTGELFF. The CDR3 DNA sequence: TGTGCCAGCGGTACCGGGGAGCTGTTTTTT.

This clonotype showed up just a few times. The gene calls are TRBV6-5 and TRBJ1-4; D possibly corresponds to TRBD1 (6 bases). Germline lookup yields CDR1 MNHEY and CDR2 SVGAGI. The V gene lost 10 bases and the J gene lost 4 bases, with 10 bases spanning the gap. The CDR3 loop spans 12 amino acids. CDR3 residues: CATRDNNEKLFF. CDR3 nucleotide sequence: TGTGCCACCCGGGACAATAATGAAAAACTGTTTTTT.

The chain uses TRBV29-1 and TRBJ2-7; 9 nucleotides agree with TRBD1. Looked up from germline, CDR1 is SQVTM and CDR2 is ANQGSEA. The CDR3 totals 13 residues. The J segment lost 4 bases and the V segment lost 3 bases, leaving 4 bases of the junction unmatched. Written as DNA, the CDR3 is TGCAGCGTTGAGGGACAGGGAGGGTACGAGCAGTACTTC. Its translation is CSVEGQGGYEQYF.

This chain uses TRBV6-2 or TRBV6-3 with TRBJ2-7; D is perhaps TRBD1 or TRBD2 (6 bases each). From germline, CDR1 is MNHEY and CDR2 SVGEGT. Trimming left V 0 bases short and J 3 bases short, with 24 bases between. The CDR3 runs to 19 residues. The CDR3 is CASSYSPRVVGGTSYEQYF. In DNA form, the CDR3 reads TGTGCCAGCAGTTACTCGCCTAGGGTCGTGGGCGGGACAAGCTACGAGCAGTACTTC.

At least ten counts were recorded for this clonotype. The CDR3: CASSPTLTQPQHF. The CDR3 bases are TGTGCCAGCAGCCCCACTCTAACTCAGCCCCAGCATTTT. The chain uses TRBV3-1 and TRBJ1-5; no firm D call. The germline V gene has CDR1 LGHDT and CDR2 YNNKEL (reference sequence). The CDR3 consists of 13 residues. Trimming removed 4 bases from V and 6 bases from J, with 10 bases in between.

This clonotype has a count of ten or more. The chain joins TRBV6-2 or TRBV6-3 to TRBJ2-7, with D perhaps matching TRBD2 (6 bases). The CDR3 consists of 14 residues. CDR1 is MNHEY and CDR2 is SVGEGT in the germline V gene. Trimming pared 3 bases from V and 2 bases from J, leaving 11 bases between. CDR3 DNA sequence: TGTGCCAGCAGTTATCATGGAGGGCCCTACGAGCAGTACTTC. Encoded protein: CASSYHGGPYEQYF.

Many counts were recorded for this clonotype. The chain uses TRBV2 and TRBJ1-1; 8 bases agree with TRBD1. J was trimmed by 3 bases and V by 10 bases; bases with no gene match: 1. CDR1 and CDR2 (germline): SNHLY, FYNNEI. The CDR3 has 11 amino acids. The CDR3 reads CAKTGDTEAFF. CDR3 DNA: TGTGCCAAGACAGGGGACACTGAAGCTTTCTTT.

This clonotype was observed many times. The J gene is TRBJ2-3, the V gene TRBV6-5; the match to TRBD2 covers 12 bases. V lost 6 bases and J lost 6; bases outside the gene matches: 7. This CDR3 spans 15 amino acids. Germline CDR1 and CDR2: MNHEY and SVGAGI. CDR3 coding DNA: TGTGCCAGCAGAGAGCTAGCGGGAGGGAAGGATACGCAGTATTTT. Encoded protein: CASRELAGGKDTQYF.

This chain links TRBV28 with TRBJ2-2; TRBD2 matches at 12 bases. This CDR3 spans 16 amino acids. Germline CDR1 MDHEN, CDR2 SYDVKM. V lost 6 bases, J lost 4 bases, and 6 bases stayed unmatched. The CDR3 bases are TGTGCCAGCAGCCCTCCACTAGCGGGAGGCACCGGGGAGCTGTTTTTT. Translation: CASSPPLAGGTGELFF.

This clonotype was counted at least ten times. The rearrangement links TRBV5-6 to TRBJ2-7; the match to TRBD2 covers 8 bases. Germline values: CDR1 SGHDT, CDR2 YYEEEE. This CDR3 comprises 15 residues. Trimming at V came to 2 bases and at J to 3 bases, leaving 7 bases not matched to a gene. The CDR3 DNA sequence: TGTGCCAGCAGCTTACTCGGGAGGGCCGTCTACGAGCAGTACTTC. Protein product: CASSLLGRAVYEQYF.

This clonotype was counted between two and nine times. Here the CDR3 reads CATSSDLVAGVADTQYF. The CDR3 nucleotides read TGTGCCACCAGCAGCGATTTGGTAGCGGGAGTGGCAGATACGCAGTATTTT. This sequence joins TRBV15 and TRBJ2-3; 9 bases line up with TRBD2. The CDR3 is 17 amino acids. V shed 3 bases, J shed 4 bases, and the junction held 11 bases outside the gene matches. Germline values: CDR1 LNHNV, CDR2 YYDKDF (reference sequence).

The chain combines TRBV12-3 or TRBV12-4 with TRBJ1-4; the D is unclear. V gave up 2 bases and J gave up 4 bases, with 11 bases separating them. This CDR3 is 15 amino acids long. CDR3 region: CASSLMAAVNEKLFF. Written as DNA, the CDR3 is TGTGCCAGCAGTTTAATGGCAGCGGTTAATGAAAAACTGTTTTTT.

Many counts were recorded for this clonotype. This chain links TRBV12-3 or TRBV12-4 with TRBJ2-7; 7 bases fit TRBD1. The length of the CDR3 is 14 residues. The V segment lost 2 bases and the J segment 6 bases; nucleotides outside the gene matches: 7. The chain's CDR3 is CASSLTGVWGEQYF. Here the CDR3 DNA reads TGTGCCAGCAGTTTAACAGGGGTTTGGGGCGAGCAGTACTTC.

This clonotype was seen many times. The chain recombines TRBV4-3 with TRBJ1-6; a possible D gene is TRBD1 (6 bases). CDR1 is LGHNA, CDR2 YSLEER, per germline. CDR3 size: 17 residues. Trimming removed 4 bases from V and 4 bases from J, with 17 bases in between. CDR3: CASSLITGLRYNSPLHF. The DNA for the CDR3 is TGCGCCAGCAGCCTAATTACAGGGCTACGATATAATTCACCCCTCCACTTT.

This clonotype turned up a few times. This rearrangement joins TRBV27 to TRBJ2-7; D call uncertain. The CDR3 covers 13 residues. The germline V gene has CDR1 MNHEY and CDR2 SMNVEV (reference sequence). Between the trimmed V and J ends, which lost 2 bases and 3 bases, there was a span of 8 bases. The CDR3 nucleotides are TGTGCCAGCAGTTTAGGGGTCGGCTACGAGCAGTACTTC. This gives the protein CASSLGVGYEQYF.

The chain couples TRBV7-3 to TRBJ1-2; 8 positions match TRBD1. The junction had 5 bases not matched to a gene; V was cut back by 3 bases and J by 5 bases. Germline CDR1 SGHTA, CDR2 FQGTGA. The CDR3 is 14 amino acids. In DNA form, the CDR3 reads TGTGCCAGCAGCTTCGAGGGACAGGAGTATGGCTACACCTTC. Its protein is CASSFEGQEYGYTF.

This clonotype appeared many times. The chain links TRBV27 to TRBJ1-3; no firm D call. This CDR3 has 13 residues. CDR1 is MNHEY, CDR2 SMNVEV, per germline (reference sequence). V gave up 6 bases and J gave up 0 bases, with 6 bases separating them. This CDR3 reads CASRYSSGNTIYF. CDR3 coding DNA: TGTGCCAGCAGGTACAGCTCTGGAAACACCATATATTTT.

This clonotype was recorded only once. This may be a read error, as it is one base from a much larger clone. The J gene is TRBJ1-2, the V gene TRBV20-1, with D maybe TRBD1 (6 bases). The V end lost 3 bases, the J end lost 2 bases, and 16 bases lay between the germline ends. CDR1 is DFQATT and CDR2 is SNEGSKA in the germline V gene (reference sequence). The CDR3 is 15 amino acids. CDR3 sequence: CSASLTITGNYGYTF. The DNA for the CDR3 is TGCAGTGCTAGCCTAACTATAACAGGGAACTATGGCTACACCTTC.